This T cell receptor (beta chain) was sequenced during a study of cytomegalovirus exposure and HLA in healthy donors. Background on the study: The approximately 120 validation repertoires were produced on the same platform as the 670 or so repertoires of the first cohort. This was reported in a later analysis. Overall study findings and caveats: Using the classifier, cytomegalovirus status was reportedly diagnosed with high specificity and sensitivity. Overall, approximately 150 TCR beta chains were annotated as cytomegalovirus-associated.

Notes on this clone: Its specificity is not known.

Donors were drawn from the approximately 120-subject validation cohort, separate from the roughly 670-subject first cohort. CDR1 is GTSNPN and CDR2 is SVGIG in the germline V gene (reference sequence). The CDR3 contains 17 residues. The V end lost 0 bases, the J end lost 1 base, and 16 bases lay between the germline ends. Method: immunoSEQ multiplex PCR; TCRdb's copy keeps in-frame clones and lacks some. The sample shows about 110,000 clones, under 97% of them seen only once. This TCR was recovered from a woman younger than 30 in good health and CMV-seronegative. Sample: PBMCs. The chain couples TRBV30 to TRBJ1-5, with D maybe TRBD1 (5 bases). The CDR3 is CAWSVKFPGVSNQPQHF. Written as DNA, the CDR3 is TGTGCCTGGAGTGTAAAGTTCCCGGGGGTCAGCAATCAGCCCCAGCATTTT.